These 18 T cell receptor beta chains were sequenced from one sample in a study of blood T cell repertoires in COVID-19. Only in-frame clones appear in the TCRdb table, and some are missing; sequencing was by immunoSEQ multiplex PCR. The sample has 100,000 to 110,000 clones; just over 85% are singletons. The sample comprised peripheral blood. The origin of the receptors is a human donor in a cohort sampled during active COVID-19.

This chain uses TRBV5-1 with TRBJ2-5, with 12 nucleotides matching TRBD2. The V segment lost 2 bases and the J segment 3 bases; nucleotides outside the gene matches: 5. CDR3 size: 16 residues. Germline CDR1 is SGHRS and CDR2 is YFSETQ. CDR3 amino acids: CASSLERTSGKETQYF. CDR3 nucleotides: TGCGCCAGCAGCTTAGAACGGACTAGCGGGAAAGAGACCCAGTACTTC.

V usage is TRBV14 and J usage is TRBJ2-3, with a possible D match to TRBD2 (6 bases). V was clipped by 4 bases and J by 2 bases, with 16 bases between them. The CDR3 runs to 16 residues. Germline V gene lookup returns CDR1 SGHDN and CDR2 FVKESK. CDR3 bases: TGTGCCAGCAGCCGACTAGGGAGGATGAACACAGATACGCAGTATTTT. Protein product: CASSRLGRMNTDTQYF.

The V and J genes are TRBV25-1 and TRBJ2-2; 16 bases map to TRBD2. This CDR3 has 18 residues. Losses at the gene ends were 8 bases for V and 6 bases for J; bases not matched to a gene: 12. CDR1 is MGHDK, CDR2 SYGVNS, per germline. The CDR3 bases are TGTGCCAGCTCGGGACTAGCGGGAGGGCCGGAGAGGCCCGGGGAGCTGTTTTTT. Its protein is CASSGLAGGPERPGELFF.

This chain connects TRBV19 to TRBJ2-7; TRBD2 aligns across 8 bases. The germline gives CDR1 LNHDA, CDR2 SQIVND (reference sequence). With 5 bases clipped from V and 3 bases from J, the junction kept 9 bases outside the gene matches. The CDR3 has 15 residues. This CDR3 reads CASSLTSGPLYEQYF. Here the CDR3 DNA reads TGTGCCAGTAGTCTTACTAGCGGACCGCTCTACGAGCAGTACTTC.

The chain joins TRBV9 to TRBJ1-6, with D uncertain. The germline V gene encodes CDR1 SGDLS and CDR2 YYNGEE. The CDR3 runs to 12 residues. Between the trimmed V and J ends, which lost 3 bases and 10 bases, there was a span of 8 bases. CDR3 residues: CASSGSGSPLHF. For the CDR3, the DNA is TGTGCCAGCAGCGGCAGCGGGTCACCCCTCCACTTT.

The CDR3 DNA sequence: TGTGCCAGCAGTGAATATGGGGGACAGGGGGCCTGGAATGAGCAGTTCTTC. Its translation: CASSEYGGQGAWNEQFF. The genes are TRBV25-1 and TRBJ2-1, with 12 bases matching TRBD1. The junction had 7 bases not matched to a gene; V was cut back by 0 bases and J by 7 bases. This CDR3 comprises 17 residues. Germline values: CDR1 MGHDK, CDR2 SYGVNS. The whole variable domain, filled in from reference TRBV25-1 and TRBJ2-1, reads EADIYQTPRYLVIGTGKKITLECSQTMGHDKMYWYQQDPGMELHLIHYSYGVNSTEKGDLSSESTVSRIRTEHFPLTLESARPSHTSQYLCASSEYGGQGAWNEQFFGPGTRLTVL.

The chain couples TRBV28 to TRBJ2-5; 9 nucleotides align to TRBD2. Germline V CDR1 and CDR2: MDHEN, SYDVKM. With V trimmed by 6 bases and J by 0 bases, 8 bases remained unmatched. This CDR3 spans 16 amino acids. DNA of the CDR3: TGTGCCAGCAGCCCTGGACTAGCGACGTACCAAGAGACCCAGTACTTC. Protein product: CASSPGLATYQETQYF.

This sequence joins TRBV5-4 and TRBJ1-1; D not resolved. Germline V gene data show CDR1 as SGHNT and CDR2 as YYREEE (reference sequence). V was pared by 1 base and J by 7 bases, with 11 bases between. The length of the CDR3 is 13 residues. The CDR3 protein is CASSLMGGGEAFF. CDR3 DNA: TGTGCCAGCAGCTTGATGGGTGGAGGTGAAGCTTTCTTT.

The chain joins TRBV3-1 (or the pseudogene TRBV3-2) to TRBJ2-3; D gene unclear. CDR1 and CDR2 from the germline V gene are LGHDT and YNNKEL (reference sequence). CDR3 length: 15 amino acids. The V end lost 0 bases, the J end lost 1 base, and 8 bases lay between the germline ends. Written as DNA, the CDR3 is TGTGCCAGCAGCCAAGAGCGGATCCGCACAGATACGCAGTATTTT. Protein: CASSQERIRTDTQYF.

The CDR3 nucleotides are TGTGCCAGCAGTTACACTAGCGGGTACTACGAGCAGTACTTC. Its translation is CASSYTSGYYEQYF. The chain carries TRBV6-2 or TRBV6-3 and TRBJ2-7; TRBD2 matches at 9 bases. CDR1 is MNHEY and CDR2 is SVGEGT in the germline V gene. V shed 2 bases, J shed 3 bases, and the junction held 2 bases outside the gene matches. The CDR3 has 14 amino acids.

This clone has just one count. The CDR3 nucleotides are TGTGCCAGCAGCTTCGGACGGGACTCTAACTATGGCTACACCTTC. Its translation is CASSFGRDSNYGYTF. V is TRBV5-6 and J is TRBJ1-2; a weak D match, TRBD1 (5 bases). Per germline, CDR1 SGHDT and CDR2 YYEEEE. The CDR3 runs to 15 residues. Trimming stripped 2 bases from V and 0 bases from J, with 11 bases between.

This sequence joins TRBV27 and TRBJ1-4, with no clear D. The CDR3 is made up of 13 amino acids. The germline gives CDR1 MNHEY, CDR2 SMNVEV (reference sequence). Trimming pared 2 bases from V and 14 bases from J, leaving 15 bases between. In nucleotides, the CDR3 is TGTGCCAGCAGTTTAATTCTGGGCAGAACCCTGTTTTTT. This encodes CASSLILGRTLFF.

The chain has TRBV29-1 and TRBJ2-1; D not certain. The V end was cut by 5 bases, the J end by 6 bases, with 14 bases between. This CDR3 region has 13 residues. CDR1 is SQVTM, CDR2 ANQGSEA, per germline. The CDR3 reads CSVSQSHGNEQFF. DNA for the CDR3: TGCAGCGTTTCCCAATCACATGGCAATGAGCAGTTCTTC.

CDR3 nucleotides: TGTGCCAGCAGCTTAGCGCTAAGCGGGGAGTACAATGAGCAGTTCTTC. Amino acid sequence: CASSLALSGEYNEQFF. The gene calls are TRBV7-9 and TRBJ2-1; 7 bases line up with TRBD2. V shed 0 bases and J 4 bases; nucleotides not matched to a gene: 6. CDR3 length: 16 residues. Germline values: CDR1 SEHNR, CDR2 FQNEAQ (reference sequence).

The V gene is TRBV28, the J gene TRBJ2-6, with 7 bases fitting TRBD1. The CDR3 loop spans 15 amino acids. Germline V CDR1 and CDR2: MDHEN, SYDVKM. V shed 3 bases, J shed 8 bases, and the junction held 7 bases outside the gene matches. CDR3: CASSFTGASTNVLTF. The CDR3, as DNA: TGTGCCAGCAGTTTTACAGGGGCTTCCACCAACGTCCTGACTTTC.

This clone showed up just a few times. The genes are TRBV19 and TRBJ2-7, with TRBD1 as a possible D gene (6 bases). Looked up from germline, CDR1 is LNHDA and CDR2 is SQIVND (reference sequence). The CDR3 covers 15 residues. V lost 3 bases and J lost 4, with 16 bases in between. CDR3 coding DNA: TGTGCCAGTAGTATGGATGCCAGGGGTAGTTACGAGCAGTACTTC. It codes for CASSMDARGSYEQYF.

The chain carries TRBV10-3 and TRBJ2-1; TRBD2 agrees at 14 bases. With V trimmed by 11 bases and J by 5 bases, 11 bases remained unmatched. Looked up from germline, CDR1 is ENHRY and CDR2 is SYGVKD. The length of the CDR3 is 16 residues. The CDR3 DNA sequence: TGTGCCTCCTTTGGGACTAGCGGGAGTTATGACAATGAGCAGTTCTTC. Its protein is CASFGTSGSYDNEQFF.

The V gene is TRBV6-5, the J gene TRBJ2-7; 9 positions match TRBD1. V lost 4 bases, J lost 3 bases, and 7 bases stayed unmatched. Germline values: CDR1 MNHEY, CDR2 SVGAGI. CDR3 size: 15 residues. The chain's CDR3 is CASSWGTGQVYEQYF. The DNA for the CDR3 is TGTGCCAGCAGTTGGGGGACAGGGCAGGTCTACGAGCAGTACTTC.